Listed below are T cell receptor beta chains from one sample, sequenced in a study of vaccination and CD4 T cells after COVID-19. Their cognate antigens are unknown. TCRdb used MiXCR to reprocess the PCR reads, holding one entry per CDR3 protein. This table holds 15,000 to 20,000 distinct CDR3 sequences, about a third found once. The sequenced material came from cultured CD4+ T cells from blood. These receptors were obtained from a human donor with COVID-19. Each CDR3 is given with its conserved first and last residue. Only some rows state a clone size, as once, few, many or a class for expanded clones.

j_call v_call clone_size cdr3_aa
TRBJ2-7 TRBV4-1 - CASSQGTGDPYEQYF
TRBJ1-1 TRBV5-1 few CASRVKGEAFF
TRBJ2-7 TRBV5-6 - CASSLFREFAYEQYF
TRBJ2-1 TRBV11-2 - CASSPQTTYNEQFF
TRBJ2-7 TRBV6-1 - CASRNTWQAGEQYF
TRBJ2-2 TRBV24-1 - CATSDPSRNTGELFF
TRBJ2-3 TRBV7-2 - CASSLAISQTDTQYF
TRBJ1-1 TRBV15 - CATSRDHRDGEAFF
TRBJ1-1 TRBV7-2 few CASSHDRGRAFF
TRBJ2-5 TRBV21-1 - CASSMNRDREIQETQYF
TRBJ1-1 TRBV12-3/TRBV12-4 - CASRGDSLNTEAFF
TRBJ2-3 TRBV11-3 - CASSLTSSTDTQYF
TRBJ1-1 TRBV19 medium-sized CASTLSFNTEAFF
TRBJ2-6 TRBV30 - CACTRESGANVLTF
TRBJ2-7 TRBV18 - CASSNGGGYEQYF
TRBJ2-7 TRBV5-4 - CASSPGRGSSYEQYF
TRBJ1-6 TRBV20-1 - CSAPDRVNSPLHF
TRBJ2-3 TRBV12-3/TRBV12-4 - CASSFPRTRGPDTQYF
TRBJ2-5 TRBV10-3 few CAISEWSGGETQYF
TRBJ1-6 TRBV5-4 - CASGRGLGDNSPLHF
TRBJ2-7 TRBV21-1 few CASSRQTAGTSYEQYF
TRBJ1-1 TRBV25-1 few CASSEENTEAFF
TRBJ2-7 TRBV6-1 - CASSGTSALREQYF
TRBJ1-4 TRBV19 - CASSTIEGRANEKLFF
TRBJ2-3 TRBV6-1 few CASTALGDTQYF
TRBJ2-2 TRBV27 - CASTRRPGQGGTGELFF
TRBJ2-5 TRBV19 few CASSITTGRETQYF
TRBJ1-4 TRBV7-2 few CASRLGQAGEKLFF
TRBJ1-1 TRBV11-2 - CASSFLGPGNTEAFF
TRBJ2-2 TRBV7-7 once CASSLALQAGELFF
TRBJ2-1 TRBV27 - CASSPGDPYYNEQFF
TRBJ2-1 TRBV27 - CASSMSDRGAYNEQFF